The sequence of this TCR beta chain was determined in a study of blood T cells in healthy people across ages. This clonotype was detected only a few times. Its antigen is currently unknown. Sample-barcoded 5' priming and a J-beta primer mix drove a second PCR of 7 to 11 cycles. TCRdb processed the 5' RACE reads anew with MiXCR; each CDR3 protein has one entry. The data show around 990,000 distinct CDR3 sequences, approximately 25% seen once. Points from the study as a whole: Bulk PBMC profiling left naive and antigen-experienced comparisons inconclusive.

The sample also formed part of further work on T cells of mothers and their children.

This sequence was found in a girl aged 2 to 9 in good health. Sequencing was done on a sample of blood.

In DNA, the CDR3 is TGTGCCAGCGGCCCCCAGGGTGGCAGAAAGTGGGAGCAGTACTTC. The encoded protein is CASGPQGGRKWEQYF. The V and J genes are TRBV7-2 and TRBJ2-7; a weak D match, TRBD1 (5 bases). V was clipped by 8 bases and J by 7 bases, with 24 bases between them. This CDR3 is 15 amino acids long. CDR1 and CDR2 (germline): SGHTA, FQGNSA.